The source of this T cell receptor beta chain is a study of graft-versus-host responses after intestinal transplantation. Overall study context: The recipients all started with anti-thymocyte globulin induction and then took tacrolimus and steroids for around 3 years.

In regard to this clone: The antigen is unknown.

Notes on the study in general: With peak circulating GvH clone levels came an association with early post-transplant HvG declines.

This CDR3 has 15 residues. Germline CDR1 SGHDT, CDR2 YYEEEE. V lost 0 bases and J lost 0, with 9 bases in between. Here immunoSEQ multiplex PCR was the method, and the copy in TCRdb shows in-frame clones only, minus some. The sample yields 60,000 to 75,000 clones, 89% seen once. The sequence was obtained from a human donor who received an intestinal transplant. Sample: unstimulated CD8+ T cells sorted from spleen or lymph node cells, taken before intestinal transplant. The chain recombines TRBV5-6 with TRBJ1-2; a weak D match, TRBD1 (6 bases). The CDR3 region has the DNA TGTGCCAGCAGCTTGGGGGACACACCTAACTATGGCTACACCTTC. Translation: CASSLGDTPNYGYTF.